The present T cell receptor beta chain was sequenced within a study of T cell responses to AZD1222 COVID-19 vaccine (dated by TCRdb to the early 2020s). Study-level background: A total of about 240 trial participants underwent TCR sequencing, of whom around 200 received two doses of AZD1222 and about 26 received two doses of the MenACWY control vaccine. Trial participants were enrolled into age subgroups of 18-55, 56-69 and 70-plus years, which contained about 160, 30 and 59 TCR-sequenced participants, respectively.

Overall study outcomes, separate from this receptor: Because no day 14 peak-response samples were available, repertoires were characterized only after the peak T cell response. The 56-69-year group was small, and its depth increase did not reach significance, likely because of low power. Epitopes outside the regions mutated in the B.1.351 and B.1.1.7 variants were reportedly recognized by nearly half of the unique spike-specific TCRs. The vaccine-associated CD4 TCRs covered the entire spike protein, and the dominant responses fell in regions 160-218 and 743-854. Conclusions about previously exposed vaccinees are limited, since just a handful of AZD1222 recipients were seropositive for SARS-CoV-2 at baseline. Participants were mostly white British and included more females than males, and it was suggested by the authors that clonal diversity may have been underestimated. After two AZD1222 doses, spike-specific TCR breadth and depth were significantly higher than at day 0 and than in MenACWY recipients.

The CDR3 regions of human TCRbeta chains were analyzed by immunosequencing. As for the original processing: TCRs in the repertoires were compared against a reference library of SARS-CoV-2-specific TCRs that had been generated with the MIRA antigen-specificity platform. Breadth meant the fraction of unique TCRs that were SARS-CoV-2-associated, whereas depth meant the fraction of total T cells that were SARS-CoV-2-associated. Each spike-specific TCR was assigned to its reactive spike region and to a CD4 or CD8 class using the MIRA data. Log10-transformed breadth and depth values were compared by one-way ANOVA with Sidak's multiple comparisons tests. TCRdb mirrors the immuneACCESS table, restricted to in-frame sequences. Some clones are absent from its copies; in checked studies, under half trace to an unresolved V gene, and the reason for the others is unknown. Clone size and the V and J calls come from that table; the DNA yielded D and trimming. The sample table records more than 150,000 clones; 80% to 95% of these occur just once. The top ten clonotypes cover roughly 3.5% of the sample.

The time point label, read with the paper, signifies: about 28 days (+/-7) after the second vaccine dose. AZD1222 recipients with second doses at about 4 weeks or about 12 weeks were pooled, because spike-specific TCR depth and breadth did not differ between schedules. The vaccinee samples were drawn from two UK trials, COV001 and COV002, one of which was a single-blind randomized controlled phase 2/3 trial testing AZD1222 (ChAdOx1 nCoV-19) in healthy adults. For TCRbeta chain sequencing, PBMC samples from trial participants were taken at day 0 and at day 28 after the second dose. Concerning this clone itself: Its cognate antigen has yet to be identified. Per-base qualities were not stored, and no clone one base away is much larger.

CDR1 and CDR2 (MNHNS, SASEGT) derive from the germline V gene. The CDR3, cysteine through phenylalanine, is 13 amino acids long. The sequence is cut down to CDR3 DNA, 39 bases in frame from base 1. The germline ends are 5 bases apart after V is trimmed by 2 bases and J by 3 bases. The source was peripheral blood, collected 28 days after the second AZD1222 dose. This sequence was found in an adult who received the AZD1222 COVID-19 vaccine. The sequence joins TRBV6-1 to TRBJ2-1; the D gene is unclear. The sequenced DNA is TGTGCCAGCAGTGAATCCAGCTACAATGAGCAGTTCTTC. This gives the protein CASSESSYNEQFF.